The clone carrying this T cell receptor beta chain has just a few counts. The length of the CDR3 is 13 residues. Germline values: CDR1 SGDLS, CDR2 YYNGEE. V lost 4 bases and J lost 6; bases outside the gene matches: 5. The record originates from a study of blood T cell repertoires in COVID-19. Data came from immunoSEQ multiplex PCR; TCRdb stores just in-frame clones and leaves some out. The sample comprises tens of thousands of clones, around 90% of which are singletons, and roughly 8% rests with the top ten. This chain joins TRBV9 and TRBJ1-2; the match to TRBD1 covers 8 bases. Material: peripheral blood. This receptor was identified in a human donor in a cohort sampled during active COVID-19. In DNA, the CDR3 is TGTGCCAGCAGCCGGACAGGGCTGGATGGCTACACCTTC. It translates to CASSRTGLDGYTF.